Presented here are 10 T cell receptor beta chains from one specimen sequenced in a study of cytomegalovirus exposure and HLA in healthy donors. The PCR ran on 60 Vbeta and 13 Jbeta primers. The protocol was immunoSEQ multiplex PCR, while the TCRdb copy is restricted to in-frame clones and leaves out a portion. The sample consists of about 140,000 clones, 65% to 80% of them appearing once. Sequencing was done on a sample of PBMCs. These receptors were taken from a woman between 25 and 40 years old in good health and CMV-seronegative.

The V gene is TRBV4-2, the J gene TRBJ1-4; D is uncertain. The germline V gene has CDR1 LGHNA and CDR2 YNFKEQ. The V end was cut by 0 bases, the J end by 3 bases, with 14 bases between. The CDR3 loop spans 17 amino acids. The CDR3 loop is CASSQDYYVQPNEKLFF. CDR3 DNA sequence: TGTGCCAGCAGCCAAGACTATTATGTACAGCCTAATGAAAAACTGTTTTTT.

V is TRBV2 and J is TRBJ2-7; maybe TRBD2 (6 bases). CDR3 length: 14 residues. V was shortened by 5 bases and J by 6 bases, with 17 bases between the two germline ends. In germline, CDR1 is SNHLY, CDR2 FYNNEI. The CDR3 loop reads CASSPGSRLSEQYF. CDR3 DNA: TGTGCCAGCAGTCCCGGGAGTCGCTTGTCCGAGCAGTACTTC.

The V gene is TRBV28, the J gene TRBJ2-7, with 10 bases that match TRBD1. The J segment lost 9 bases and the V segment lost 7 bases, leaving 15 bases of the junction unmatched. The germline gives CDR1 MDHEN, CDR2 SYDVKM. This CDR3 comprises 15 residues. CDR3 nucleotide sequence: TGTGCCAGCACCGAGAGGACAGGGGGTGAGAAAGGGCAGTACTTC. It specifies CASTERTGGEKGQYF. The whole variable domain, remainder taken from reference TRBV28 and TRBJ2-7, is DVKVTQSSRYLVKRTGEKVFLECVQDMDHENMFWYRQDPGLGLRLIYFSYDVKMKEKGDIPEGYSVSREKKERFSLILESASTNQTSMYLCASTERTGGEKGQYFGPGTRLTVT.

This chain connects TRBV10-1 to TRBJ1-1; 8 positions agree with TRBD1. CDR1 is WNHNN, CDR2 SYGVQD, per germline (reference sequence). This CDR3 spans 14 amino acids. V gave up 2 bases and J gave up 1 base; unmatched junction bases: 0. The CDR3 region is CASSEGQGNTEAFF. The CDR3 DNA sequence: TGCGCCAGCAGTGAGGGACAGGGGAACACTGAAGCTTTCTTT.

This sequence joins TRBV19 and TRBJ1-6, with D tentatively TRBD1 (5 bases). This CDR3 contains 16 residues. CDR1 and CDR2 (germline): LNHDA, SQIVND (reference sequence). V was cut by 3 bases and J by 5 bases, with 14 bases left in between. CDR3 coding DNA: TGTGCCAGTAGTATGGGGGGAGCGTCCCATAATTCACCCCTCCACTTT. Protein product: CASSMGGASHNSPLHF.

The rearrangement joins TRBV7-9 to TRBJ1-6; 7 nucleotides align to TRBD1. CDR1 and CDR2 from the germline V gene are SEHNR and FQNEAQ (reference sequence). CDR3 size: 12 residues. CDR3 protein: CSGTETSSPLHF. The DNA for the CDR3 is TGTTCCGGGACAGAGACCTCCTCACCCCTCCACTTT.

The V call is TRBV27, the J call TRBJ2-5; 7 positions match TRBD2. Germline V gene sequence: CDR1 MNHEY, CDR2 SMNVEV (reference sequence). This CDR3 contains 15 residues. V lost 2 bases to trimming and J lost 5 bases; unmatched junction nucleotides: 8. CDR3 nucleotide sequence: TGTGCCAGCAGTTTAGCTAGCGGATCCGGGGAGACCCAGTACTTC. This encodes CASSLASGSGETQYF.

The genes are TRBV5-1 and TRBJ2-2, with 7 bases identical to TRBD2. The CDR3 totals 14 residues. Trimming removed 4 bases from V and 5 bases from J; junction bases left unmatched: 5. Looked up from germline, CDR1 is SGHRS and CDR2 is YFSETQ. The CDR3 region has the DNA TGCGCCAGCAGCATCGGCGGGAGTACCGGGGAGCTGTTTTTT. Its protein is CASSIGGSTGELFF. Looking up the rest from reference TRBV5-1 and TRBJ2-2 gives the full variable domain: KAGVTQTPRYLIKTRGQQVTLSCSPISGHRSVSWYQQTPGQGLQFLFEYFSETQRNKGNFPGRFSGRQFSNSRSEMNVSTLELGDSALYLCASSIGGSTGELFFGEGSRLTVL.

The CDR3 coding sequence is TGTGCCAGCAGCTTAGGAGGGTACCCTAACGAGCAGTACTTC. Encoded protein: CASSLGGYPNEQYF. The J gene is TRBJ2-7, the V gene TRBV11-2, with D perhaps matching TRBD2 (5 bases). Germline V gives CDR1 SGHAT, CDR2 FQNNGV. V lost 1 base to trimming and J lost 5 bases, with 12 bases between them. CDR3 size: 14 residues.

The genes are TRBV18 and TRBJ1-1; D uncertain. V dropped 3 bases and J dropped 3 bases, with 11 bases sitting between them. This CDR3 has 14 residues. Germline V CDR1 and CDR2: KGHSH, LQKENI. The CDR3 region has the DNA TGTGCCAGCTCACCTCGCGGCAGCTACACTGAAGCTTTCTTT. This gives the protein CASSPRGSYTEAFF.